These 20 T cell receptor beta chains share one sample of origin, sequenced in a study of T cell repertoires in cytomegalovirus infection. TCRdb re-called the reads with MiXCR, one entry per CDR3 protein. Among 250,000 or so distinct CDR3 sequences, approximately 13% were seen once, and the ten largest hold about 1.5%. The sample consisted of PBMCs. Every receptor here comes from a human donor in good health (CMV status not recorded). Some clones in this sample may be carry-over from other donors' samples.

As for this clonotype: This could be a read error, since a much larger clone is one nucleotide away. It is likely a read error, because the conserved phenylalanine at the end of the CDR3 is missing. The genes are TRBV7-2 and TRBJ2-7, with 9 bases fitting TRBD2. With 1 base clipped from V and 6 bases from J, the junction kept 13 bases outside the gene matches. This CDR3 contains 17 residues. CDR1 is SGHTA and CDR2 is FQGNSA in the germline V gene. The CDR3 DNA reads as TGTGCCAGCAGCTTAGTGGGGGGTGGGCTAGCGGGGTTCGAGCAGTACTAC. Protein product: CASSLVGGGLAGFEQYY.

This clonotype was recorded many times. V usage is TRBV29-1 and J usage is TRBJ2-7; 9 nucleotides align to TRBD1. The length of the CDR3 is 13 residues. Germline CDR1 and CDR2: SQVTM and ANQGSEA. V shed 4 bases, J shed 4 bases, and the junction held 5 bases outside the gene matches. For the CDR3, the DNA is TGCAGCGTTGTCCGGGACAGGGAATACGAGCAGTACTTC. Translation gives CSVVRDREYEQYF.

V usage is TRBV2 and J usage is TRBJ2-7; 9 positions agree with TRBD2. The CDR3 sequence is 12 residues long. The V gene's germline CDR1 is SNHLY and CDR2 FYNNEI. V was clipped by 4 bases and J by 10 bases; unmatched bases: 5. The DNA for the CDR3 is TGTGCCAGCAGTGGCCGACTAGCGGAACAGTACTTC. Translating gives CASSGRLAEQYF.

This clonotype was counted at least ten times. The chain links TRBV19 to TRBJ1-2, with TRBD1 matching over 8 bases. V was pared by 8 bases and J by 8 bases, with 7 bases of the junction left unmatched. Germline V lookup: CDR1 LNHDA, CDR2 SQIVND (reference sequence). CDR3 length: 12 amino acids. The CDR3 here is CASGNRGSGYTF. The CDR3 nucleotides are TGTGCCAGTGGTAACAGGGGGAGCGGCTACACCTTC.

This clonotype was picked up many times. This chain's CDR3 is CASSPRTGGNGEAFF. CDR3 DNA sequence: TGTGCCAGCAGTCCCCGGACAGGGGGCAATGGTGAAGCTTTCTTT. The chain combines TRBV28 with TRBJ1-1; 11 nucleotides line up with TRBD1. This CDR3 has 15 amino acids. Losses at the gene ends were 5 bases for V and 7 bases for J; bases not matched to a gene: 9. Germline CDR1 reads MDHEN; CDR2 reads SYDVKM. Combining the CDR3 with reference TRBV28 and TRBJ1-1 gives the whole variable domain DVKVTQSSRYLVKRTGEKVFLECVQDMDHENMFWYRQDPGLGLRLIYFSYDVKMKEKGDIPEGYSVSREKKERFSLILESASTNQTSMYLCASSPRTGGNGEAFFGQGTRLTVV.

The chain has TRBV29-1 and TRBJ2-2, with D uncertain. Germline V gives CDR1 SQVTM, CDR2 ANQGSEA. V was cut by 2 bases and J by 2 bases, with 9 bases left in between. There are 14 residues in the CDR3. The CDR3 DNA follows: TGCAGCGTTGAACCACCCACTAACACCGGGGAGCTGTTTTTT. Residues: CSVEPPTNTGELFF.

This clonotype was found many times. V usage is TRBV4-3 and J usage is TRBJ2-1; D possibly corresponds to TRBD2 (5 bases). V was cut by 3 bases and J by 2 bases, with 8 bases left in between. Germline V lookup: CDR1 LGHNA, CDR2 YSLEER. This CDR3 has 14 residues. The CDR3 region is CASSHASPYNEQFF. CDR3 bases: TGCGCCAGCAGCCATGCTAGCCCCTACAATGAGCAGTTCTTC.

This clonotype was counted between two and nine times. This chain uses TRBV4-2 with TRBJ1-2, with a weak D call TRBD1 (6 bases). The CDR3 consists of 15 residues. With 0 bases removed from V and 3 bases from J, the gap between germline ends came to 11 bases. Germline CDR1 LGHNA, CDR2 YNFKEQ. CDR3: CASSQDPGGDYGYTF. The CDR3 DNA sequence: TGTGCCAGCAGCCAAGATCCGGGGGGCGACTATGGCTACACCTTC.

About this clonotype itself: This may come from a read error, since a much larger clone is one base off. This chain uses TRBV6-1 with TRBJ1-1; 9 bases fit TRBD1. V was pared by 6 bases and J by 5 bases, with 7 bases of the junction left unmatched. The CDR3 contains 14 residues. The V gene's germline CDR1 is MNHNS and CDR2 SASEGT. The CDR3, as DNA: TGTGCCAGCAGCCAAGGACAGGGGAGGACTGAAGCTTTCTTT. Its translation is CASSQGQGRTEAFF.

This clonotype was recorded at least ten times. The gene calls are TRBV7-2 and TRBJ1-2; 7 bases are shared with TRBD1. CDR3 length: 16 residues. CDR1 is SGHTA, CDR2 FQGNSA, per germline. The ends lost 5 bases at V and 4 bases at J; junction bases unmatched: 13. The CDR3 protein is CASSPQGTKKGYGYTF. CDR3 coding DNA: TGTGCCAGCAGCCCACAGGGGACAAAGAAGGGCTATGGCTACACCTTC.

The V and J genes are TRBV12-3 or TRBV12-4 and TRBJ1-6; maybe TRBD1 (6 bases). V was trimmed by 4 bases and J by 8 bases, leaving 15 bases between them. This CDR3 comprises 15 residues. CDR3 in DNA: TGTGCCAGCAGTTACCAAAACTCAGGGGATTCACCCCTCCACTTT. The encoded protein is CASSYQNSGDSPLHF.

This clonotype was seen many times. The rearrangement joins TRBV24-1 to TRBJ1-2; possible D gene TRBD1, 5 bases. Trimming removed 5 bases from V and 4 bases from J, with 7 bases in between. The CDR3 runs to 12 residues. Germline assignment: CDR1 KGHDR and CDR2 SFDVKD. In nucleotides, the CDR3 is TGTGCCACCAGTGCCGGGACCTATGGCTACACCTTC. This encodes CATSAGTYGYTF.

There are many counts of this clonotype. V is TRBV7-2 and J is TRBJ1-2; D might be TRBD1 (6 bases). The CDR3 is 9 amino acids. Germline CDR1 is SGHTA and CDR2 is FQGNSA. CDR3 protein: CQGTYGYTF. CDR3 bases: TGTCAGGGGACCTATGGCTACACCTTC.

In this sample, this clonotype turned up a few times. This chain connects TRBV20-1 to TRBJ2-3, with D possibly being TRBD2 (6 bases). This CDR3 has 13 amino acids. V dropped 7 bases and J dropped 5 bases, with 16 bases sitting between them. Germline V gene lookup returns CDR1 DFQATT and CDR2 SNEGSKA (reference sequence). CDR3 sequence: CSVIGVRGDTQYF. The CDR3 DNA follows: TGCAGTGTAATCGGGGTGCGGGGAGATACGCAGTATTTT.

The rearrangement uses TRBV11-3 and TRBJ2-1; 8 bases fit TRBD2. V shed 5 bases and J 5 bases; nucleotides not matched to a gene: 5. Germline V gene data show CDR1 as SGHNT and CDR2 as YENEEA. The CDR3 contains 14 residues. CDR3 in DNA: TGTGCCAGCAGCGGTAGCGGGAACAACAATGAGCAGTTCTTC. Amino acid sequence: CASSGSGNNNEQFF.

The chain uses TRBV2 and TRBJ1-2; D remains ambiguous. From germline, CDR1 is SNHLY and CDR2 FYNNEI. V dropped 5 bases and J dropped 5 bases, with 12 bases sitting between them. The CDR3 covers 13 residues. This CDR3 is CASSPRTEYGYTF. The DNA for the CDR3 is TGTGCCAGCAGTCCCAGGACCGAGTATGGCTACACCTTC.

Many counts were recorded for this clonotype. The J gene is TRBJ2-1, the V gene TRBV7-9, with a possible D match to TRBD2 (7 bases). CDR3 size: 17 residues. V was cut by 8 bases and J by 0 bases, with 20 bases left in between. CDR1 is SEHNR, CDR2 FQNEAQ, per germline (reference sequence). In DNA form, the CDR3 reads TGTGCCAGCCCCTCCCCCCCGGGGGGCAGCTCCTACAATGAGCAGTTCTTC. Amino acid sequence: CASPSPPGGSSYNEQFF.

This clonotype came up a few times. This chain uses TRBV5-1 with TRBJ2-3; no clear D gene. Trimming removed 1 base from V and 2 bases from J, with 11 bases in between. CDR1 is SGHRS and CDR2 is YFSETQ in the germline V gene. The CDR3 is made up of 15 amino acids. The DNA of the CDR3 is TGCGCCAGCAGCTTGAGTGAGACAATCACAGATACGCAGTATTTT. Residues: CASSLSETITDTQYF.

This clonotype was detected a few times. This sequence joins TRBV19 and TRBJ1-5; D remains unclear. The V and J ends lost 3 bases and 1 base respectively, with 10 bases between them. The CDR3 extends over 15 amino acids. Per germline, CDR1 LNHDA and CDR2 SQIVND (reference sequence). CDR3 residues: CASSIEGLSNQPQHF. The CDR3 nucleotides read TGTGCCAGTAGTATTGAGGGTCTGAGCAATCAGCCCCAGCATTTT.

This clonotype was seen repeatedly, ten times or more. The V and J genes are TRBV11-2 and TRBJ2-3; 12 nucleotides match TRBD2. CDR1 SGHAT and CDR2 FQNNGV come from the germline V gene. Trimming cost V 2 bases and J 4 bases; bases outside gene matches: 1. CDR3 length: 15 amino acids. CDR3 residues: CASSLSSGGADTQYF. The CDR3 DNA sequence: TGTGCCAGCAGCTTATCTAGCGGGGGGGCAGATACGCAGTATTTT.